The rows below give T cell receptor beta chains drawn from one sample of a study of T cells after yellow fever vaccination. MiXCR, run by TCRdb on the 5' RACE reads, gives a single entry per CDR3 protein. The sample holds just under 600,000 distinct CDR3 sequences, approximately 13% seen once. The specimen was PBMCs, collected on the day of the yellow fever booster vaccination. All receptors come from a man aged 30 to 39 who received the YFV17D yellow fever vaccine. Each CDR3 is given with its conserved first and last residue. D genes are given only for firm matches. The listing skips clone size in some rows; elsewhere it reads once, few, many or a size class.

abundance: few; j_gene: TRBJ2-5; d_gene: TRBD1; v_gene: TRBV15; CDR3nt: TGTGCCACCAGAGGTGGGGGCCCCTTGACAGGGGGCCTGGGTGAGACCCAGTCCTTC; CDR3aa: CATRGGGPLTGGLGETQSF
abundance: few; j_gene: TRBJ2-7; d_gene: TRBD2; v_gene: TRBV6-6; CDR3nt: TGTGCCGCCCACCCGGCGGGAGAGGGCGAGCAGTACTTC; CDR3aa: CAAHPAGEGEQYF
abundance: few; j_gene: TRBJ2-7; d_gene: NA; v_gene: TRBV30; CDR3nt: TGTGCCTGGAGCAGGGACGAGCAGTACTTC; CDR3aa: CAWSRDEQYF
abundance: NA; j_gene: TRBJ1-3; d_gene: NA; v_gene: TRBV6-1; CDR3nt: TGTGCCAGCAGTGAAGCGGTTCGCGGGTCCGGAAACACCATATATTTT; CDR3aa: CASSEAVRGSGNTIYF
abundance: NA; j_gene: TRBJ2-7; d_gene: NA; v_gene: TRBV3-1; CDR3nt: TGTGCCAGCAGCCAAGATAATCGAGTAAGGTACGAGCAGTACTTC; CDR3aa: CASSQDNRVRYEQYF
abundance: many; j_gene: TRBJ2-7; d_gene: NA; v_gene: TRBV11-2; CDR3nt: TGTGCCAGCAGCTTAGCGGGAGGGGGCCACGAGCAGTACTTC; CDR3aa: CASSLAGGGHEQYF
abundance: NA; j_gene: TRBJ2-1; d_gene: NA; v_gene: TRBV18; CDR3nt: TGTGCCAGCTCACCACGGAGGACCAATGAGCAGTTCTTC; CDR3aa: CASSPRRTNEQFF
abundance: NA; j_gene: TRBJ1-5; d_gene: TRBD1; v_gene: TRBV20-1; CDR3nt: TGCAGTGCTCTGACAGGGCTTATTAATCAGCCCCAGCATTTT; CDR3aa: CSALTGLINQPQHF
abundance: NA; j_gene: TRBJ2-1; d_gene: TRBD2; v_gene: TRBV28; CDR3nt: TGTGCCAGCACCGGACTAGCGGGAGGGAGGTCGGGTGAGCAGTTCTTC; CDR3aa: CASTGLAGGRSGEQFF
abundance: NA; j_gene: TRBJ2-5; d_gene: NA; v_gene: TRBV29-1; CDR3nt: TGCAGCGTACCGGGCCAGGCGGTGGAGACCCAGTACTTC; CDR3aa: CSVPGQAVETQYF
abundance: few; j_gene: TRBJ2-7; d_gene: NA; v_gene: TRBV3-1; CDR3nt: TGTGCCAGCAGCCAAGCGGGAGCAGTCCACGAGCAGTACTTC; CDR3aa: CASSQAGAVHEQYF
abundance: NA; j_gene: TRBJ2-3; d_gene: NA; v_gene: TRBV5-6; CDR3nt: TGTGCCAGCAGCTTGGCGGGACCGCCTCGCACAGATACGCAGTATTTT; CDR3aa: CASSLAGPPRTDTQYF
abundance: NA; j_gene: TRBJ2-3; d_gene: NA; v_gene: TRBV29-1; CDR3nt: TGCAGCGGAGACGCGGGAACGGATACGCAGTATTTT; CDR3aa: CSGDAGTDTQYF
abundance: NA; j_gene: TRBJ1-5; d_gene: NA; v_gene: TRBV7-2; CDR3nt: TGTGCCAGCAGCTTAGAGGCTGGGAATCAGCCCCAGCATTTT; CDR3aa: CASSLEAGNQPQHF
abundance: few; j_gene: TRBJ2-1; d_gene: NA; v_gene: TRBV19; CDR3nt: TGTGCCAGTACCACTGGGAGGTACAATGAGCAGTTCTTC; CDR3aa: CASTTGRYNEQFF
abundance: many; j_gene: TRBJ1-1; d_gene: NA; v_gene: TRBV4-3; CDR3nt: TGCGCCAGCAGCCATGTTATGAACACTGAAGCTTTCTTT; CDR3aa: CASSHVMNTEAFF
abundance: NA; j_gene: TRBJ2-3; d_gene: TRBD2; v_gene: TRBV6-2/TRBV6-3; CDR3nt: TGTGCCAGCAGTTGGACTAGCGGGAGGATAGGGACAGATACGCAGTATTTT; CDR3aa: CASSWTSGRIGTDTQYF
abundance: few; j_gene: TRBJ2-7; d_gene: NA; v_gene: TRBV12-3/TRBV12-4; CDR3nt: TGTGCCAGCAGTTTATTGGGAAGACGAAACTACGAGCAGTACTTC; CDR3aa: CASSLLGRRNYEQYF
abundance: few; j_gene: TRBJ2-1; d_gene: TRBD2; v_gene: TRBV4-3; CDR3nt: TGCGCCAGCAGCCAAGATCCTGCGACTAGCGTCTACAATGAGCAGTTCTTC; CDR3aa: CASSQDPATSVYNEQFF
abundance: few; j_gene: TRBJ2-2; d_gene: TRBD1; v_gene: TRBV4-3; CDR3nt: TGCGCCAGCAGCCAAGAATGGGGACAGGGGGCAGTTGGGGGGGAGCTGTTTTTT; CDR3aa: CASSQEWGQGAVGGELFF
abundance: NA; j_gene: TRBJ2-1; d_gene: TRBD2; v_gene: TRBV24-1; CDR3nt: TGTGCCACCAGTGGAGCGGGAGGGGACTACAATGAGCAGTTCTTC; CDR3aa: CATSGAGGDYNEQFF
abundance: few; j_gene: TRBJ2-1; d_gene: TRBD1; v_gene: TRBV5-1; CDR3nt: TGCGCCAGCAGCGAGACAGGGTATGAGCAGTTCTTC; CDR3aa: CASSETGYEQFF
abundance: NA; j_gene: TRBJ2-7; d_gene: TRBD2; v_gene: TRBV27; CDR3nt: TGTGCCAGCATGGTAGCGGGAGGTTCTCCCGAGCAGTACTTC; CDR3aa: CASMVAGGSPEQYF
abundance: NA; j_gene: TRBJ1-2; d_gene: NA; v_gene: TRBV7-6; CDR3nt: TGTGCCAGCAGTAAGGGACTTAACTATGGCTACACCTTC; CDR3aa: CASSKGLNYGYTF
abundance: many; j_gene: TRBJ2-7; d_gene: NA; v_gene: TRBV5-4; CDR3nt: TGTGCCAGCAGCTTGGAGGTTTCGTACGAGCAGTACTTC; CDR3aa: CASSLEVSYEQYF
abundance: NA; j_gene: TRBJ2-5; d_gene: NA; v_gene: TRBV20-1; CDR3nt: TGCAGTGCTTCCAGGGGCAATCAAGAGACCCAGTACTTC; CDR3aa: CSASRGNQETQYF
abundance: few; j_gene: TRBJ2-2; d_gene: TRBD2; v_gene: TRBV11-2; CDR3nt: TGTGCCAGCAGGGGGACTAGCGGGATGATAGATACCGGGGAGCTGTTTTTT; CDR3aa: CASRGTSGMIDTGELFF
abundance: few; j_gene: TRBJ2-5; d_gene: NA; v_gene: TRBV12-3/TRBV12-4; CDR3nt: TGTGCCAGCAGTCCCCCTGGTGAGGATGGGGCGGAGACCCAGTACTTC; CDR3aa: CASSPPGEDGAETQYF
abundance: NA; j_gene: TRBJ1-2; d_gene: TRBD1; v_gene: TRBV20-1; CDR3nt: TGCAGTGCGAAGGGGACAGGAGGGTTCGGCTATGGCTACACCTTC; CDR3aa: CSAKGTGGFGYGYTF
abundance: few; j_gene: TRBJ2-1; d_gene: NA; v_gene: TRBV7-2; CDR3nt: TGTGCCAGCAACCTCGGAGGGGCGAATGAGCAGTTCTTC; CDR3aa: CASNLGGANEQFF
abundance: NA; j_gene: TRBJ2-1; d_gene: TRBD1; v_gene: TRBV4-3; CDR3nt: TGCGCCAGCAGCCAAGTAGGGACAGGGGAACGTGAGCAGTTCTTC; CDR3aa: CASSQVGTGEREQFF
abundance: NA; j_gene: TRBJ2-2; d_gene: TRBD1; v_gene: TRBV10-2; CDR3nt: TGCGCCAGCAGGAGCCCTCCGGGACAGGGGGCGAAGAGTCCCGGGGAGCTGTTTTTT; CDR3aa: CASRSPPGQGAKSPGELFF
abundance: few; j_gene: TRBJ2-1; d_gene: NA; v_gene: TRBV5-6; CDR3nt: TGTGCCAGCAGCTTGGCCCCAGGAGAGCAGTTCTTC; CDR3aa: CASSLAPGEQFF